One T cell receptor beta chain is described in this entry. Its cognate antigen is unknown. TCRdb's copy holds only in-frame clones and misses some; the assay was immunoSEQ multiplex PCR. The sample holds some 190,000 clones, about nine tenths seen once. The data stem from a study of T cell responses to AZD1222 COVID-19 vaccine. Study-wide points: CD4 TCRs associated with vaccination spanned spike, dominating at 160-218 and 743-854. There were repertoire samples only from the period after the peak T cell response. The donor group comprised mostly white British people and more females; the analysis possibly underestimated clonal diversity. Spike-specific TCR breadth and depth rose after two AZD1222 doses.

Looked up from germline, CDR1 is LGHDT and CDR2 is YNNKEL (reference sequence). V was trimmed by 1 base and J by 4 bases, leaving 8 bases between them. The CDR3 is made up of 14 amino acids. The chain has TRBV3-1 (or the pseudogene TRBV3-2) and TRBJ1-3; D is possibly TRBD1 (6 bases). Here the sequenced sample was peripheral blood, taken 28 days after the second AZD1222 dose. The origin of this receptor is an adult who received the AZD1222 COVID-19 vaccine. CDR3 amino acids: CASSQGTAGNTIYF. The CDR3, as DNA: TGTGCCAGCAGCCAAGGGACAGCCGGAAACACCATATATTTT.